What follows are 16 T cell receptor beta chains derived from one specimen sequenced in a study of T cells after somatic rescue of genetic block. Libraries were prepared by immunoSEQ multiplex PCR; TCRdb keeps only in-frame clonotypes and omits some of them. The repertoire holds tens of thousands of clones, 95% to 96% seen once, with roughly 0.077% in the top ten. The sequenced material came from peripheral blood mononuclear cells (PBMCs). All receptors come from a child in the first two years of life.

The CDR3 sequence: CASRPLSGGIHYEQYF. CDR3 nucleotides: TGCGCCAGCCGTCCTCTCTCAGGGGGCATTCACTACGAGCAGTACTTC. The chain is built from TRBV10-1 and TRBJ2-7; TRBD1 agrees at 8 bases. The V gene's germline CDR1 is WNHNN and CDR2 SYGVQD (reference sequence). Trimming at V came to 8 bases and at J to 3 bases, leaving 15 bases not matched to a gene. The CDR3 is 16 amino acids.

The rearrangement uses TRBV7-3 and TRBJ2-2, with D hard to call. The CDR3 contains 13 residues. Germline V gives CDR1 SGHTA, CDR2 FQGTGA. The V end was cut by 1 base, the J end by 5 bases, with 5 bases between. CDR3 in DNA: TGTGCCAGCAGCTTAAAAGAAACCGGGGAGCTGTTTTTT. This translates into CASSLKETGELFF.

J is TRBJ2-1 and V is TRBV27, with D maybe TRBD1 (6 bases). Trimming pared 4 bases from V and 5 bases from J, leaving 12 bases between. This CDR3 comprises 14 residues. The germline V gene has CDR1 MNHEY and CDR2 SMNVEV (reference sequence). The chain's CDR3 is CASSYQGPHNEQFF. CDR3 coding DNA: TGTGCCAGCAGTTACCAGGGGCCCCACAATGAGCAGTTCTTC.

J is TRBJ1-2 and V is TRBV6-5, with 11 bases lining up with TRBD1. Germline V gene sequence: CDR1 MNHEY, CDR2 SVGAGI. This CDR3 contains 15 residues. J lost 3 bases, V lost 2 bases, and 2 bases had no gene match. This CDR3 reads CASSYGQGAYYGYTF. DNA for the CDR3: TGTGCCAGCAGTTACGGACAGGGGGCGTACTATGGCTACACCTTC.

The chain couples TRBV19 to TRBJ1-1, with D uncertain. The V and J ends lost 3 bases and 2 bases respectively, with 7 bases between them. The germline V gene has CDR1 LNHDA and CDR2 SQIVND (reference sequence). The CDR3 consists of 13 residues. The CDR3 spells CASSISDNTEAFF. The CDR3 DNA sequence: TGTGCCAGTAGTATTTCAGACAACACTGAAGCTTTCTTT.

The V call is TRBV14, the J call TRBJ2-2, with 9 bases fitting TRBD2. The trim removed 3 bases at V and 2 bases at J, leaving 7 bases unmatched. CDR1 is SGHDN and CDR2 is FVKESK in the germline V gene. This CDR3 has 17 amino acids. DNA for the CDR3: TGTGCCAGCAGCCAGTTCACTAGCGGGTATAACACCGGGGAGCTGTTTTTT. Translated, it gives CASSQFTSGYNTGELFF.

CDR3 nucleotides: TGCGCCAGCAGCCGGACTAGCGGCCAAGAGACCCAGTACTTC. This sequence encodes CASSRTSGQETQYF. This chain links TRBV5-1 with TRBJ2-5; 10 nucleotides match TRBD2. CDR1 and CDR2 (germline): SGHRS, YFSETQ. The V and J ends lost 4 bases and 1 base, in that order; junction bases with no gene match: 1. The CDR3 runs 14 residues.

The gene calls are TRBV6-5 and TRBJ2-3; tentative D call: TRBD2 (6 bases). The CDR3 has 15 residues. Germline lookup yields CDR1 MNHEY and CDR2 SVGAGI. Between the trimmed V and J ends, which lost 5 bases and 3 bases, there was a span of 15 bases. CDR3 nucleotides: TGTGCCAGCAGTCCGGGGCGGGGAGGAACAGATACGCAGTATTTT. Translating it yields CASSPGRGGTDTQYF.

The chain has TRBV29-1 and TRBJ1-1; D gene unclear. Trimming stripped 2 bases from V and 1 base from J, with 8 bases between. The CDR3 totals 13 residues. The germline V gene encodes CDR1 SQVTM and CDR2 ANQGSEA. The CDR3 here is CSVEREWNTEAFF. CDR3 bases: TGCAGCGTTGAACGGGAATGGAACACTGAAGCTTTCTTT.

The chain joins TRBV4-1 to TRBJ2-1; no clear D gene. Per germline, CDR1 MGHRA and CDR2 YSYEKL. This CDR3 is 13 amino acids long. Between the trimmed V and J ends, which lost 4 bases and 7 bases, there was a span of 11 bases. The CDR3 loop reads CASSPGLVNEQFF. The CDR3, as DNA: TGCGCCAGCAGCCCTGGCCTAGTTAATGAGCAGTTCTTC.

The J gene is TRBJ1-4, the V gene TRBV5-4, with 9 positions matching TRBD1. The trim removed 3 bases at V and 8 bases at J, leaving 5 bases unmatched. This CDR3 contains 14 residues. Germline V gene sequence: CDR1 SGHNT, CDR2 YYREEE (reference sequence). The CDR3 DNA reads TGTGCCAGCAGCTCGGACAGGGGAAAAGAAAAACTGTTTTTT. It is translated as CASSSDRGKEKLFF.

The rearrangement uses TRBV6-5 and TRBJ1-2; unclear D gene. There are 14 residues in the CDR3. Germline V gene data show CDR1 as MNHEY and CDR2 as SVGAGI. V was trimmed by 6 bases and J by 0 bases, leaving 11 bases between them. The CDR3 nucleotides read TGTGCCAGCAGACCACCTACAGCTAACTATGGCTACACCTTC. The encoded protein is CASRPPTANYGYTF.

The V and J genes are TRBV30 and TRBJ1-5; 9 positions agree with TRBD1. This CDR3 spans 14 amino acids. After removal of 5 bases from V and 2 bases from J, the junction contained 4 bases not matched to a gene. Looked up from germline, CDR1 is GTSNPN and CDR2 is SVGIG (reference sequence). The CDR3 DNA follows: TGTGCCTGGGGGACAGGGTATGGCAATCAGCCCCAGCATTTT. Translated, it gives CAWGTGYGNQPQHF.

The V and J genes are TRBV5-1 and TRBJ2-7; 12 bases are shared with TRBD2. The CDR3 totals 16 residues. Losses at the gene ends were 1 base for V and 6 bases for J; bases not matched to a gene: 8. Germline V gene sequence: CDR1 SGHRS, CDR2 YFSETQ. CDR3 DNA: TGCGCCAGCAGCTTGCGGCTAGCGGGAGGGCCAGGCGAGCAGTACTTC. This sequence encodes CASSLRLAGGPGEQYF.

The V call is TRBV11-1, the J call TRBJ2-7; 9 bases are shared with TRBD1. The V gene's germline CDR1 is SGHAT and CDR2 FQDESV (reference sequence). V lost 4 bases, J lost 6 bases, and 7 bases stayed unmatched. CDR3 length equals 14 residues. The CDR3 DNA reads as TGTGCCAGCAGCTCATACAGGGGGCTGGGCGAGCAGTACTTC. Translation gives CASSSYRGLGEQYF.

The DNA of the CDR3 is TGCAGCGTTGAAACGTCCACTAGCCTTAGTGGCTACAATGAGCAGTTCTTC. Translated, it gives CSVETSTSLSGYNEQFF. This chain joins TRBV29-1 and TRBJ2-1, with D possibly TRBD2 on 6 matching bases. Trimming took off 2 bases at V and 3 bases at J, with 20 bases between the two ends. Germline lookup yields CDR1 SQVTM and CDR2 ANQGSEA. The CDR3 has 17 amino acids.